Listed below are T cell receptor beta chains from one sample, sequenced in a study of vaccination and CD4 T cells after COVID-19. No antigen has been assigned to these receptors. One entry per CDR3 protein, called by TCRdb with MiXCR from the PCR reads. The top ten hold about a fifth of the sample, which has more than 10,000 distinct CDR3 sequences, about 60% seen once. The material sequenced was CD4+ T cells from blood, cultured in vitro. The receptors derive from a human donor who had recovered from COVID-19. Both conserved end residues are part of each CDR3. Each record gives: D gene, J gene, clone size, V gene, CDR3 protein, CDR3 DNA. A D gene is named only where the DNA matches it firmly. Where a row states a size, it is once, few, many or the class of an expanded clone; other rows omit it.

NA	TRBJ1-2	NA	TRBV9	CASSVLGVYYGYTF	TGTGCCAGCAGCGTATTGGGAGTGTACTATGGCTACACCTTC
NA	TRBJ2-7	NA	TRBV5-1	CASCPGQSMIPYEQYF	TGCGCCAGCTGCCCCGGGCAATCGATGATCCCCTACGAGCAGTACTTC
TRBD1	TRBJ2-7	NA	TRBV2	CASSDGTGGYHEQYF	TGTGCCAGCAGTGACGGGACAGGGGGCTACCACGAGCAGTACTTC
TRBD1	TRBJ2-2	NA	TRBV6-1	CASSAETGGLANTGELFF	TGTGCCAGCAGTGCTGAGACAGGGGGACTCGCGAACACCGGGGAGCTGTTTTTT
NA	TRBJ2-1	NA	TRBV6-2/TRBV6-3	CASMGALVNEQFF	TGTGCCAGCATGGGGGCCCTCGTGAATGAGCAGTTCTTC
NA	TRBJ2-7	NA	TRBV24-1	CAIEGPGSYEQYF	TGTGCCATTGAGGGCCCAGGTTCCTACGAGCAGTACTTC
TRBD1	TRBJ2-3	NA	TRBV5-1	CASSPGQGADTQYF	TGCGCCAGCAGCCCAGGACAGGGCGCAGATACGCAGTATTTT
TRBD1	TRBJ2-7	large	TRBV11-3	CASSPETGNYEQYF	TGTGCCAGCAGCCCAGAGACAGGGAACTACGAGCAGTACTTC
TRBD2	TRBJ2-2	few	TRBV27	CASSLRRGDPRGELFF	TGTGCCAGCAGTTTACGGCGGGGGGACCCCCGGGGGGAGCTGTTTTTT
NA	TRBJ2-2	NA	TRBV15	CATSRSHANTGELFF	TGTGCCACCAGCAGGTCACACGCGAACACCGGGGAGCTGTTTTTT
TRBD2	TRBJ2-5	NA	TRBV7-6	CASSRRGTQETQYF	TGTGCCAGCAGCCGGCGGGGGACCCAAGAGACCCAGTACTTC
NA	TRBJ2-7	NA	TRBV20-1	CSARELRLWEQYF	TGCAGTGCTAGAGAGCTTAGACTCTGGGAGCAGTACTTC
NA	TRBJ2-3	NA	TRBV7-2	CASSLGRWWRNTDTQYF	TGTGCCAGCAGCTTAGGGCGGTGGTGGCGGAACACAGATACGCAGTATTTT
NA	TRBJ1-6	NA	TRBV10-3	CAISESPGRTILHF	TGTGCCATCAGTGAGTCTCCGGGACGTACAATCCTCCACTTT
TRBD1	TRBJ1-2	few	TRBV6-1	CASRKDRDYGYTF	TGTGCCAGCAGAAAGGACAGGGACTATGGCTACACCTTC
TRBD2	TRBJ2-5	few	TRBV20-1	CSARGGSETQYF	TGCAGTGCCCGGGGGGGCAGCGAGACCCAGTACTTC
TRBD2	TRBJ2-2	NA	TRBV12-3/TRBV12-4	CASSSGTPLISNTGELFF	TGTGCCAGCAGTAGCGGGACGCCCCTCATCTCGAACACCGGGGAGCTGTTTTTT
NA	TRBJ1-5	few	TRBV7-8	CASSSPILGGSNQPQHF	TGTGCCAGCAGCTCCCCAATCTTAGGAGGTAGCAATCAGCCCCAGCATTTT
TRBD1	TRBJ1-2	few	TRBV20-1	CSAFGVGGAGGYTF	TGCAGTGCATTCGGGGTAGGGGGCGCAGGTGGCTACACCTTC
TRBD2	TRBJ2-5	few	TRBV20-1	CSASPSSGGAGETQYF	TGCAGTGCTAGTCCGTCTAGCGGGGGGGCCGGAGAGACCCAGTACTTC
TRBD1	TRBJ2-4	NA	TRBV6-1	CASTPGTGGNIQYF	TGTGCCAGCACCCCCGGGACAGGGGGCAACATTCAGTACTTC
TRBD1	TRBJ1-1	once	TRBV11-3	CASSFDRAGTEAFF	TGTGCCAGCAGCTTCGACAGGGCGGGAACTGAAGCTTTCTTT
NA	TRBJ1-2	NA	TRBV12-3/TRBV12-4	CASMGGHYGYTF	TGTGCCAGTATGGGGGGCCACTATGGCTACACCTTC
NA	TRBJ1-2	NA	TRBV28	CASSSFGGSHGYTF	TGTGCCAGCAGTTCATTCGGCGGGTCCCATGGCTACACCTTC
NA	TRBJ2-1	NA	TRBV4-2	CASSQPQGGTAHGQFF	TGTGCCAGCAGCCAACCCCAGGGGGGGACGGCCCACGGGCAGTTCTTC
TRBD1	TRBJ2-5	NA	TRBV10-3	CAISDPGQRTQYF	TGTGCCATCAGCGACCCGGGACAGAGGACCCAGTACTTC
NA	TRBJ2-2	NA	TRBV4-3	CASSPYGTGELFF	TGCGCCAGCAGCCCGTATGGCACCGGGGAGCTGTTTTTT
NA	TRBJ1-2	NA	TRBV29-1	CSVEDRERVSLPGYTF	TGCAGCGTTGAAGATAGGGAAAGAGTCTCTCTACCGGGGTACACCTTC
NA	TRBJ1-1	NA	TRBV6-1	CASSTQDTEAFF	TGTGCCAGCAGTACCCAGGACACTGAAGCTTTCTTT
TRBD1	TRBJ2-7	NA	TRBV27	CASSLRRWDRTYEQYF	TGTGCCAGCAGTTTACGTAGGTGGGACAGAACCTACGAGCAGTACTTC
NA	TRBJ1-4	NA	TRBV6-1	CASSREQGLEKLFF	TGTGCCAGCAGTCGTGAGCAGGGATTAGAAAAACTGTTTTTT
NA	TRBJ1-6	NA	TRBV7-2	CASRPQAIRNSPLHF	TGTGCCAGCAGGCCACAAGCAATCAGGAATTCACCCCTCCACTTT
TRBD1	TRBJ2-5	NA	TRBV5-1	CASSQPGQQETQYF	TGCGCCAGCAGCCAGCCGGGACAGCAAGAGACCCAGTACTTC
NA	TRBJ1-1	NA	TRBV18	CASSPMAGHLMNTEAFF	TGTGCCAGCTCCCCTATGGCAGGTCACCTCATGAACACTGAAGCTTTCTTT
NA	TRBJ1-6	NA	TRBV6-2/TRBV6-3	CASTIPRTSGSPLHF	TGTGCCAGCACCATCCCCCGGACCAGTGGCTCACCCCTCCACTTT
NA	TRBJ2-3	NA	TRBV12-3/TRBV12-4	CASSSRVQTTDTQYF	TGTGCCAGCAGTTCTCGGGTCCAGACCACAGATACGCAGTATTTT
NA	TRBJ1-2	NA	TRBV6-1	CASSPPGGAYGYTF	TGTGCCAGCAGTCCCCCCGGTGGGGCCTATGGCTACACCTTC